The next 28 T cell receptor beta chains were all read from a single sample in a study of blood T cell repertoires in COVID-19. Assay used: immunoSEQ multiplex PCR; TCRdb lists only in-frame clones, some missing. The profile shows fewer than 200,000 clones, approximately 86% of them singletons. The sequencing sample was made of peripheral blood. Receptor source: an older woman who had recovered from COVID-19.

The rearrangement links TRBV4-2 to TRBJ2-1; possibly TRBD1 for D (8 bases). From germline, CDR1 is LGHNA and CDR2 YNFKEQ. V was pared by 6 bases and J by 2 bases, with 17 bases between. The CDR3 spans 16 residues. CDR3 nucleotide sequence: TGTGCCAGCAGGCGAGACAGGGGAGGGGCCTACAATGAGCAGTTCTTC. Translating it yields CASRRDRGGAYNEQFF.

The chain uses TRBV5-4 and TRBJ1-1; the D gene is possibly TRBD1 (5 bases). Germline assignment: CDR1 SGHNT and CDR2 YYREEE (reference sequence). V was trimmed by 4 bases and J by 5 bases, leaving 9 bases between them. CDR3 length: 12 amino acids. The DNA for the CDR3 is TGTGCCAGCAGCCGTGGGGGGACTGAAGCTTTCTTT. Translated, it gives CASSRGGTEAFF.

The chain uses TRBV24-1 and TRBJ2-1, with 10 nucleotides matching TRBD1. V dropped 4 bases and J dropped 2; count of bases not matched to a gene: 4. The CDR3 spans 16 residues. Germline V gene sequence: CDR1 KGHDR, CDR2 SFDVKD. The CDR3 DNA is TGTGCCACCAGTGACCCAGGACAGGGGGCCTACAATGAGCAGTTCTTC. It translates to CATSDPGQGAYNEQFF.

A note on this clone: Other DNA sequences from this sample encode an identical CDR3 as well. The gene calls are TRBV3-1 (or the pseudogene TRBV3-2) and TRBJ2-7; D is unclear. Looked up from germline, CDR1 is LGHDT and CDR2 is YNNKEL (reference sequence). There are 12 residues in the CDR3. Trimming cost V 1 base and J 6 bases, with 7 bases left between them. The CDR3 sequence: CASSQGPGEQYF. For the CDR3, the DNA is TGTGCCAGCAGCCAAGGACCGGGCGAGCAGTACTTC.

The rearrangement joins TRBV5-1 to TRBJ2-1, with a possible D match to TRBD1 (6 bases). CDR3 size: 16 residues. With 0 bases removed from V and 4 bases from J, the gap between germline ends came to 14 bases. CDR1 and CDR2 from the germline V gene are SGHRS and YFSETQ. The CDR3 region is CASSLGVGGPYNEQFF. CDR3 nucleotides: TGCGCCAGCAGCTTGGGGGTAGGGGGACCTTACAATGAGCAGTTCTTC.

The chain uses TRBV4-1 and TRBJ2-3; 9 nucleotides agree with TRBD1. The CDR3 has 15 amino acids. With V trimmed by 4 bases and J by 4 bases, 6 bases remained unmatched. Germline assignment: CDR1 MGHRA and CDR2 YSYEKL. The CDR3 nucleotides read TGCGCCAGCAGCCTGTTACAGGGGGCCCCAGATACGCAGTATTTT. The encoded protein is CASSLLQGAPDTQYF.

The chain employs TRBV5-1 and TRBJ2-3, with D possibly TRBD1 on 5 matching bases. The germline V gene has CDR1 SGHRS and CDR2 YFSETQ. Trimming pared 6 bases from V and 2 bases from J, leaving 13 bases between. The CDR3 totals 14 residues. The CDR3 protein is CASTAGQNTDTQYF. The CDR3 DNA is TGCGCCAGCACCGCAGGGCAAAACACAGATACGCAGTATTTT.

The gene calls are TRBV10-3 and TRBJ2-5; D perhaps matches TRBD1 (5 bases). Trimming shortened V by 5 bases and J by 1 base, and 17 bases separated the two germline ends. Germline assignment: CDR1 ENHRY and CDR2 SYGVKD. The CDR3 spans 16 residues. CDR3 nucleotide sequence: TGTGCCATCAGTAAATTGGGGCAGGAAAGCCAAGAGACCCAGTACTTC. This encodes CAISKLGQESQETQYF.

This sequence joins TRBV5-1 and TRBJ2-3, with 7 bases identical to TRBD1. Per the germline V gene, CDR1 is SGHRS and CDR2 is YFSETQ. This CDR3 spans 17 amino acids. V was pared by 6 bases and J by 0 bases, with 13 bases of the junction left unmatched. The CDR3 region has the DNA TGCGCCAGCAACCCACTTCGAGGGGGCCCTAGCACAGATACGCAGTATTTT. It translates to CASNPLRGGPSTDTQYF.

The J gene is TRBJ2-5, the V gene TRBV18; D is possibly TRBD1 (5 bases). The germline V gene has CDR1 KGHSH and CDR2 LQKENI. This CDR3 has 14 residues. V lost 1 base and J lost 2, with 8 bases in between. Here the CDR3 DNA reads TGTGCCAGCTCACCACTCCAGGGTCAAGAGACCCAGTACTTC. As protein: CASSPLQGQETQYF.

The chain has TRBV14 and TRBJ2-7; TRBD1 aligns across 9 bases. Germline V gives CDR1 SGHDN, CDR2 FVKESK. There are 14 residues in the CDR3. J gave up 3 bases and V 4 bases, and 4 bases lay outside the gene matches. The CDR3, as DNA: TGTGCCAGCAGCCCCCCGGGACAGGGCTACGAGCAGTACTTC. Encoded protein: CASSPPGQGYEQYF.

In nucleotides, the CDR3 is TGTGCCAGCAGCCGGAGGCGGGACCCCACAGATACGCAGTATTTT. This sequence encodes CASSRRRDPTDTQYF. V gene TRBV5-4 combines with J gene TRBJ2-3; D might be TRBD2 (6 bases). This CDR3 contains 15 residues. Germline values: CDR1 SGHNT, CDR2 YYREEE (reference sequence). V gave up 4 bases and J gave up 2 bases, with 14 bases separating them.

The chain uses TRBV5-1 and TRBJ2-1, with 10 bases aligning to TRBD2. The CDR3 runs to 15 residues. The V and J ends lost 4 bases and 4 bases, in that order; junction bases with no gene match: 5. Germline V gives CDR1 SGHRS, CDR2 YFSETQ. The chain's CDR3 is CASSPLAGVYNEQFF. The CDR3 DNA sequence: TGCGCCAGCAGCCCCCTAGCGGGGGTTTACAATGAGCAGTTCTTC.

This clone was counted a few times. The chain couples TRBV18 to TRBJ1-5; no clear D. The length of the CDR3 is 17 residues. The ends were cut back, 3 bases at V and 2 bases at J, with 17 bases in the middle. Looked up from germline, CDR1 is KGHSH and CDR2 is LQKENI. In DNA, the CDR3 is TGTGCCAGCTCACCCGACCGGGTCCAAGGAGGCAATCAGCCCCAGCATTTT. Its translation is CASSPDRVQGGNQPQHF.

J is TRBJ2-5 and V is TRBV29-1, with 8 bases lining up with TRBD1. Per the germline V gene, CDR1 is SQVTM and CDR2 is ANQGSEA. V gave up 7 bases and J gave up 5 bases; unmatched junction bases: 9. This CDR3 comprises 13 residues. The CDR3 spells CSASLTGAETQYF. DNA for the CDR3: TGCAGCGCTTCGTTGACAGGGGCGGAGACCCAGTACTTC.

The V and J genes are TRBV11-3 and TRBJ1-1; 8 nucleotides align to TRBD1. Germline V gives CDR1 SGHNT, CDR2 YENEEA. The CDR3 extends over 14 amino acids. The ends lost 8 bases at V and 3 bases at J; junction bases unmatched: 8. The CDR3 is CASFNYRGDTEAFF. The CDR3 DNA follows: TGTGCCAGCTTTAACTACAGGGGGGACACTGAAGCTTTCTTT.

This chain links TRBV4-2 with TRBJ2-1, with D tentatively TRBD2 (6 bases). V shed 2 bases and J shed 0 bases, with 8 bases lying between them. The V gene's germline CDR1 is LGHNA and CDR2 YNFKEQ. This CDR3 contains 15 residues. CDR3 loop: CASSQRGSSYNEQFF. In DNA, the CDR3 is TGTGCCAGCAGCCAACGGGGGAGCTCCTACAATGAGCAGTTCTTC.

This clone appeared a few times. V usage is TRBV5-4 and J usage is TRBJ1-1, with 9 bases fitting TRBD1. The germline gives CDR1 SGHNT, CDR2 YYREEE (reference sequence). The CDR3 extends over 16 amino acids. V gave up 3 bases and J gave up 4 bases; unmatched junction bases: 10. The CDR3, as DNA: TGTGCCAGCAGCTCGGGACAGGGTTATATGGGCACTGAAGCTTTCTTT. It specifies CASSSGQGYMGTEAFF.

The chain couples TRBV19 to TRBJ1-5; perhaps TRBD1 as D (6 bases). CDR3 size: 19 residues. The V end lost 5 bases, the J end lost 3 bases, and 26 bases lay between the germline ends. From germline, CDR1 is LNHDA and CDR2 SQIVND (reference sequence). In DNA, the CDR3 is TGTGCCAGTAGTCTCTACACGCCCAGGGGTGAGGGGTACAATCAGCCCCAGCATTTT. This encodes CASSLYTPRGEGYNQPQHF.

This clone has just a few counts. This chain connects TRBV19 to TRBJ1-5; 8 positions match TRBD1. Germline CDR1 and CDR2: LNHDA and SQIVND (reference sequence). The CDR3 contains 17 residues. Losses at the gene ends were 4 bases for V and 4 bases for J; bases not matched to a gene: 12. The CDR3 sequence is CASSNGQGGIQNQPQHF. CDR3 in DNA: TGTGCCAGTAGTAATGGACAGGGCGGTATCCAGAATCAGCCCCAGCATTTT.

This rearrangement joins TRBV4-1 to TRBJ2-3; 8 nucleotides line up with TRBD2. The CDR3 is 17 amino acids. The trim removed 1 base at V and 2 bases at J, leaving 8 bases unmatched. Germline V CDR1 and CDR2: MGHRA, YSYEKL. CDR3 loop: CASSQGPPGGDTDTQYF. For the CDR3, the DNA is TGCGCCAGCAGCCAAGGGCCGCCGGGGGGGGACACAGATACGCAGTATTTT.

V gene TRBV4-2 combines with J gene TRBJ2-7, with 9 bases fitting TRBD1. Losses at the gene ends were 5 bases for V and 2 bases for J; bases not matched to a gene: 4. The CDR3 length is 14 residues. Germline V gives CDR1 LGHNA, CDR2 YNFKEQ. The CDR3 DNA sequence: TGTGCCAGCAGCACCAGGGACAGGGCCTACGAGCAGTACTTC. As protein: CASSTRDRAYEQYF.

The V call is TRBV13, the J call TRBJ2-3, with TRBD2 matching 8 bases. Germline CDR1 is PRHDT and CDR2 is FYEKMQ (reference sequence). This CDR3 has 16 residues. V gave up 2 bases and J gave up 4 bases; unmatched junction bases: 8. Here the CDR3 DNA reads TGTGCCAGCAGCTTAACTCTTGCGGGGGGCGCAGATACGCAGTATTTT. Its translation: CASSLTLAGGADTQYF.

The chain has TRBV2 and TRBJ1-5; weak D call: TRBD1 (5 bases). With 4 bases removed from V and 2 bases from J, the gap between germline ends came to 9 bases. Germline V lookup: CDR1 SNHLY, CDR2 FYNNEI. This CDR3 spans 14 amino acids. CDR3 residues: CASSGSRGNQPQHF. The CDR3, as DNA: TGTGCCAGCAGTGGTAGCAGGGGCAATCAGCCCCAGCATTTT.

CDR3 sequence reads: CASSVRGETQYF. CDR3 nucleotides: TGTGCCAGCAGTGTTAGGGGGGAGACCCAGTACTTC. This rearrangement joins TRBV2 to TRBJ2-5; tentative D call: TRBD1 (6 bases). The CDR3 is made up of 12 amino acids. Germline V gene sequence: CDR1 SNHLY, CDR2 FYNNEI. V lost 4 bases and J lost 5, with 8 bases in between.

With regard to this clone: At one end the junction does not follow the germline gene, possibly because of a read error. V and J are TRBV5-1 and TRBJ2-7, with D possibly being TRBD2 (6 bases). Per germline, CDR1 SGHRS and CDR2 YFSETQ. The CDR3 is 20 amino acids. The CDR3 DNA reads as TGCGCTAGCAGCTTGGGGAGACTAGTCAGCCCCTATACGGTGGCCTACGAGCAGTACTTC. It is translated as CASSLGRLVSPYTVAYEQYF.

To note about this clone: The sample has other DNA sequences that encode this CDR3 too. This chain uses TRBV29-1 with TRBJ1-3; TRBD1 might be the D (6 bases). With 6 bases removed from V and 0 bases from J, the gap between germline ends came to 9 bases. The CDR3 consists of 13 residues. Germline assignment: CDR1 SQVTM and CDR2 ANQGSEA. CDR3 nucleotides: TGCAGCGTCGGACAGAACTCTGGAAACACCATATATTTT. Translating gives CSVGQNSGNTIYF.

The CDR3 spells CASSLGTSVQFF. CDR3 nucleotide sequence: TGTGCCAGCAGCTTAGGGACTAGCGTTCAGTTCTTC. This chain joins TRBV7-9 and TRBJ2-1; 9 bases match TRBD2. Trimming took 1 base from V and 13 from J; bases not matched to a gene: 2. This CDR3 contains 12 residues. Germline CDR1 reads SEHNR; CDR2 reads FQNEAQ (reference sequence).